Sequencing of this T cell receptor (beta chain) was carried out in a study of T cells in localized non-small cell lung cancer. Study results and limitations: Median roughly 57 top-100 tumor clones were shared with paired adjacent lung. Uninvolved adjacent lung had more T cell clonality than any other tissue, topping tumor.

Germline CDR1 SGHNT, CDR2 YENEEA. The CDR3 totals 14 residues. Trimming took 5 bases from V and 2 from J; bases not matched to a gene: 4. Lung adjacent to the tumor, free of atypia, was sampled at least 2 cm from its margin. Comment on this clone: What it recognizes is unknown.

Clones were read by immunoSEQ multiplex PCR, and TCRdb kept only the in-frame ones, dropping some. The sample records some 6,700 clones, over 12% being singletons. Sequencing used normal lung tissue next to the tumor, obtained before any cancer treatment. This chain joins TRBV11-3 and TRBJ2-5, with 8 bases aligning to TRBD1. This clonotype was sampled from a male donor older than 55 with stage II squamous cell lung carcinoma. CDR3 sequence reads: CASSPWTGQETQYF. CDR3 nucleotide sequence: TGTGCCAGCAGCCCCTGGACAGGGCAAGAGACCCAGTACTTC.